This T cell receptor (beta chain) was captured by sequencing in a study of T-cell memory formation after mild COVID-19. V trimming: 5 bases; J trimming: 5 bases; junction bases outside the gene matches: 9. Germline V gives CDR1 SGHAT, CDR2 FQNNGV. This CDR3 region has 16 residues. Amplification by 5'RACE using constant-segment primers produced TCR alpha and TCR beta cDNA libraries that carried sample barcodes and UMIs. One entry per CDR3 protein, called by TCRdb with MiXCR from the 5' RACE reads. The data show approximately 270,000 distinct CDR3 sequences, roughly 15% seen once. Sequencing was carried out using PBMCs or a T cell subset sorted from them (not recorded which). The source of this sequence is a man aged 18-30 years who had mild COVID-19 (a few samples of this study predate the infection). Cell type and time point are not known. The rearrangement joins TRBV11-2 to TRBJ2-1; 10 bases align to TRBD1. For the CDR3, the DNA is TGTGCCAGCAGCACCCTCCGGGACAGGGGCCACAATGAGCAGTTCTTC. As protein: CASSTLRDRGHNEQFF.